Below, 19 T cell receptor beta chains from the same sample are listed, as sequenced in a study of blood T cell repertoires in COVID-19. The method was immunoSEQ multiplex PCR; TCRdb's version includes in-frame clones alone and lacks a portion of them. The sample records about 230,000 clones, over 70% being singletons. The sequencing input was peripheral blood. These receptors were collected from an elderly man with acute or convalescent COVID-19.

The chain recombines TRBV28 with TRBJ1-5; possible D gene TRBD1, 5 bases. Germline CDR1 reads MDHEN; CDR2 reads SYDVKM. With 6 bases removed from V and 9 bases from J, the gap between germline ends came to 18 bases. This CDR3 comprises 14 residues. The CDR3 protein is CASSLVGGSLPQHF. CDR3 DNA sequence: TGTGCCAGCAGCCTCGTTGGGGGGTCATTGCCCCAGCATTTT.

The chain uses TRBV28 and TRBJ2-3; 10 bases line up with TRBD2. Looked up from germline, CDR1 is MDHEN and CDR2 is SYDVKM. CDR3 size: 15 residues. V gave up 6 bases and J gave up 3 bases; unmatched junction bases: 6. CDR3 residues: CASSRAGGGTDTQYF. The CDR3 DNA follows: TGTGCCAGCAGCCGAGCGGGGGGGGGAACAGATACGCAGTATTTT. The whole variable domain, remainder taken from reference TRBV28 and TRBJ2-3, is DVKVTQSSRYLVKRTGEKVFLECVQDMDHENMFWYRQDPGLGLRLIYFSYDVKMKEKGDIPEGYSVSREKKERFSLILESASTNQTSMYLCASSRAGGGTDTQYFGPGTRLTVL.

In its sample, this clone was seen a few times. V is TRBV28 and J is TRBJ1-2; 10 positions agree with TRBD1. The V gene's germline CDR1 is MDHEN and CDR2 SYDVKM. The CDR3 contains 15 residues. The junction had 8 bases not matched to a gene; V was cut back by 6 bases and J by 4 bases. CDR3 in DNA: TGTGCCAGCAGGCGACAGGGGGCGAGTAGCTATGGCTACACCTTC. Protein: CASRRQGASSYGYTF.

The V and J genes are TRBV18 and TRBJ1-4; D unclear. This CDR3 has 14 residues. Trimming removed 3 bases at V and 8 bases at J, with 13 bases between. In germline, CDR1 is KGHSH, CDR2 LQKENI. CDR3 protein: CASSPPGEGEKLFF. In nucleotides, the CDR3 is TGTGCCAGCTCACCCCCTGGGGAGGGAGAAAAACTGTTTTTT.

The chain links TRBV29-1 to TRBJ2-1, with TRBD2 identical over 11 bases. The V and J ends lost 2 bases and 9 bases, in that order; junction bases with no gene match: 6. This CDR3 has 14 amino acids. CDR1 and CDR2 (germline): SQVTM, ANQGSEA. CDR3 sequence reads: CSVEWTSGRVEQFF. In DNA form, the CDR3 reads TGCAGCGTTGAATGGACTAGCGGGCGGGTTGAGCAGTTCTTC.

V and J are TRBV5-7 and TRBJ1-4; D is unclear. TRBV5-7 is classed as an ORF, of uncertain function. This CDR3 is built from 15 residues. Trimming pared 0 bases from V and 7 bases from J, leaving 13 bases between. CDR3 coding DNA: TGTGCCAGCAGCTTGGTTGGGGAGAGGGCTGAAAAACTGTTTTTT. This gives the protein CASSLVGERAEKLFF.

The rearrangement joins TRBV5-5 to TRBJ1-2; a weak D match, TRBD1 (5 bases). V was pared by 3 bases and J by 8 bases, with 17 bases between. Germline CDR1 and CDR2: SGHKS and YYEKEE (reference sequence). This CDR3 comprises 14 residues. DNA for the CDR3: TGTGCCAGCAGCTATCTTCCCGGGGCGGGGGGCTACACCTTC. Translation gives CASSYLPGAGGYTF.

This clone was counted only a few times. This chain's CDR3 is CASSVLSGSSGTDTQYF. DNA for the CDR3: TGTGCCAGCAGCGTTTTGAGCGGGAGTTCTGGCACAGATACGCAGTATTTT. The V and J genes are TRBV9 and TRBJ2-3; TRBD2 agrees at 8 bases. V lost 2 bases, J lost 1 base, and 9 bases stayed unmatched. The CDR3 sequence is 17 residues long. CDR1 and CDR2 from the germline V gene are SGDLS and YYNGEE.

The chain links TRBV7-8 to TRBJ2-7, with 9 bases aligning to TRBD1. CDR3 size: 17 residues. Germline V gene data show CDR1 as SGHVS and CDR2 as FQNEAQ. V lost 2 bases and J lost 5; bases outside the gene matches: 13. The DNA of the CDR3 is TGTGCCAGCAGCTTATATCGGACAGGGGCAGGTGTGAACGAGCAGTACTTC. This codes for CASSLYRTGAGVNEQYF.

This chain links TRBV5-1 with TRBJ2-4, with D perhaps TRBD2 (5 bases). The V gene's germline CDR1 is SGHRS and CDR2 YFSETQ. The CDR3 has 13 amino acids. The V end lost 3 bases, the J end lost 6 bases, and 10 bases lay between the germline ends. The CDR3 region has the DNA TGCGCCAGCAGCTCGTTCGGAGGAAACATTCAGTACTTC. Translating gives CASSSFGGNIQYF.

The rearrangement joins TRBV27 to TRBJ2-3; 12 bases align to TRBD2. In germline, CDR1 is MNHEY, CDR2 SMNVEV (reference sequence). V lost 0 bases, J lost 5 bases, and 3 bases stayed unmatched. The CDR3 is 16 amino acids. CDR3 amino acids: CASSLSATSGGDTQYF. The CDR3, as DNA: TGTGCCAGCAGTTTATCGGCGACTAGCGGGGGAGATACGCAGTATTTT.

V is TRBV5-1 and J is TRBJ2-2; the D gene is possibly TRBD2 (5 bases). CDR3 size: 17 residues. The germline gives CDR1 SGHRS, CDR2 YFSETQ. Deletions cut 4 bases from V and 1 base from J, with 17 bases between. The CDR3: CASSPGSDGRNTGELFF. The CDR3, as DNA: TGCGCCAGCAGCCCGGGTAGCGACGGAAGGAACACCGGGGAGCTGTTTTTT.

The chain combines TRBV10-1 with TRBJ2-2; D gene ambiguous. CDR1 and CDR2 from the germline V gene are WNHNN and SYGVQD (reference sequence). Trimming cost V 4 bases and J 0 bases, with 6 bases left between them. There are 14 residues in the CDR3. The CDR3 bases are TGCGCCAGCAGTGGTAGCTCGAACACCGGGGAGCTGTTTTTT. This codes for CASSGSSNTGELFF.

This chain uses TRBV6-5 with TRBJ2-7; 8 nucleotides align to TRBD1. Germline CDR1 reads MNHEY; CDR2 reads SVGAGI. Trimming removed 8 bases from V and 1 base from J; junction bases left unmatched: 7. The length of the CDR3 is 14 residues. CDR3 nucleotides: TGTGCCAGCGGCAGACAGGGGTTTTCCTACGAGCAGTACTTC. The encoded protein is CASGRQGFSYEQYF.

This rearrangement joins TRBV30 to TRBJ2-4; TRBD1 matches 9 bases. The CDR3 contains 14 residues. Germline V gene sequence: CDR1 GTSNPN, CDR2 SVGIG (reference sequence). Trimming at V came to 0 bases and at J to 8 bases, leaving 5 bases not matched to a gene. CDR3 in DNA: TGTGCCTGGAGTGTACAGACAGGGGGGGACATTCAGTACTTC. Protein sequence: CAWSVQTGGDIQYF.

This clone was detected once. The chain recombines TRBV5-1 with TRBJ1-3; no reliable D call. V lost 0 bases and J 2 bases, leaving 9 bases between the germline ends. The germline V gene has CDR1 SGHRS and CDR2 YFSETQ. This CDR3 region has 15 residues. The CDR3 DNA reads TGCGCCAGCAGCTTGGCCACATCCGCTGGAAACACCATATATTTT. It specifies CASSLATSAGNTIYF.

This CDR3 is CASSTASGIAKNIQYF. In DNA, the CDR3 is TGTGCCAGTAGTACGGCCTCCGGGATAGCCAAAAACATTCAGTACTTC. The chain recombines TRBV19 with TRBJ2-4; D is possibly TRBD2 (5 bases). Trimming took off 4 bases at V and 0 bases at J, with 13 bases between the two ends. Germline V gene sequence: CDR1 LNHDA, CDR2 SQIVND (reference sequence). CDR3 length equals 16 residues.

The chain recombines TRBV2 with TRBJ2-2, with D possibly matching TRBD1 (6 bases). Germline V gives CDR1 SNHLY, CDR2 FYNNEI. This CDR3 spans 15 amino acids. V was cut by 7 bases and J by 1 base, with 13 bases left in between. CDR3 residues: CASTTGRKNTGELFF. The DNA for the CDR3 is TGTGCCAGCACTACAGGGAGAAAGAACACCGGGGAGCTGTTTTTT. Based on the CDR3 plus reference TRBV2 and TRBJ2-2, the full variable domain is EPEVTQTPSHQVTQMGQEVILRCVPISNHLYFYWYRQILGQKVEFLVSFYNNEISEKSEIFDDQFSVERPDGSNFTLKIRSTKLEDSAMYFCASTTGRKNTGELFFGEGSRLTVL.

The chain links TRBV18 to TRBJ1-4; D perhaps matches TRBD1 (6 bases). CDR1 KGHSH and CDR2 LQKENI come from the germline V gene. This CDR3 spans 14 amino acids. Trimming shortened V by 3 bases and J by 5 bases, and 10 bases separated the two germline ends. CDR3 DNA sequence: TGTGCCAGCTCACCTCTAAGGGGGAATGAAAAACTGTTTTTT. Its protein is CASSPLRGNEKLFF.